The 18 T cell receptor beta chains below all came from one sample that was sequenced in a study of T-cell memory formation after mild COVID-19. One entry per CDR3 protein, called by TCRdb with MiXCR from the 5' RACE reads. The table records 200,000 to 300,000 distinct CDR3 sequences, 8.5% to 9.5% of them present only once. The sequencing sample was made of PBMCs or a T cell subset sorted from them (not recorded which). Receptors originate from a man aged 18 to 29 who had mild COVID-19 (a few samples of this study predate the infection). Cell type and time point are not known.

This clonotype was seen only a few times. J is TRBJ2-7 and V is TRBV10-2; a weak D match, TRBD1 (6 bases). V lost 6 bases, J lost 5 bases, and 29 bases lay in between. The CDR3 has 18 amino acids. Germline V lookup: CDR1 WSHSY, CDR2 SAAADI. The CDR3, as DNA: TGCGCCAGCAGATGGACAGCTGGATGGATGGGAGCCAGCCACGAGCAGTACTTC. Protein: CASRWTAGWMGASHEQYF.

This clonotype was picked up a small number of times. The chain carries TRBV6-5 and TRBJ2-6; D may match TRBD1 or TRBD2 (6 bases each). The ends were cut back, 6 bases at V and 0 bases at J, with 18 bases in the middle. Germline CDR1 reads MNHEY; CDR2 reads SVGAGI. This CDR3 spans 18 amino acids. In DNA, the CDR3 is TGTGCCAGCAGGAACAGGCCGGGGGCTATCTCTGGGGCCAACGTCCTGACTTTC. Its protein is CASRNRPGAISGANVLTF.

Ten or more counts support this clonotype. V usage is TRBV7-3 and J usage is TRBJ2-7, with 9 bases matching TRBD1. V shed 5 bases and J 2 bases; nucleotides not matched to a gene: 4. Germline V gene sequence: CDR1 SGHTA, CDR2 FQGTGA. The CDR3 consists of 14 residues. CDR3 amino acids: CASSIGTGPYEQYF. CDR3 sequence (DNA): TGTGCCAGCAGCATAGGGACAGGGCCCTACGAGCAGTACTTC.

This clonotype has a count of ten or more. V and J are TRBV25-1 and TRBJ1-1, with 8 bases lining up with TRBD1. Germline V gene data show CDR1 as MGHDK and CDR2 as SYGVNS. The CDR3 has 13 amino acids. V lost 1 base to trimming and J lost 8 bases; unmatched junction nucleotides: 3. CDR3 bases: TGTGCCAGCAGTGAATGGGGACAGGAAGAAGCTTTCTTT. Residues: CASSEWGQEEAFF. Looking up the rest from reference TRBV25-1 and TRBJ1-1 gives the full variable domain: EADIYQTPRYLVIGTGKKITLECSQTMGHDKMYWYQQDPGMELHLIHYSYGVNSTEKGDLSSESTVSRIRTEHFPLTLESARPSHTSQYLCASSEWGQEEAFFGQGTRLTVV.

The chain links TRBV7-2 to TRBJ2-5, with TRBD1 matching 9 bases. This CDR3 has 14 residues. CDR1 is SGHTA and CDR2 is FQGNSA in the germline V gene. After removal of 5 bases from V and 5 bases from J, the junction contained 6 bases not matched to a gene. This CDR3 is CASSANRGQETQYF. The CDR3 DNA follows: TGTGCCAGCAGCGCAAACAGGGGGCAGGAGACCCAGTACTTC.

The chain recombines TRBV7-9 with TRBJ2-6; D remains unclear. V lost 5 bases and J lost 0, with 11 bases in between. This CDR3 region has 16 residues. Germline V gene sequence: CDR1 SEHNR, CDR2 FQNEAQ (reference sequence). As DNA, the CDR3 is TGTGCCAGCAGCCGAACTGATTACTCTGGGGCCAACGTCCTGACTTTC. It yields the protein CASSRTDYSGANVLTF.

V usage is TRBV5-1 and J usage is TRBJ2-5; D tentatively fits TRBD1 or TRBD2 (6 bases each). V gave up 4 bases and J gave up 2 bases, with 15 bases separating them. CDR1 SGHRS and CDR2 YFSETQ come from the germline V gene. The CDR3 sequence is 15 residues long. As DNA, the CDR3 is TGCGCCAGCAGCCCGTTTTGGGGGGCACAAGAGACCCAGTACTTC. Amino acid sequence: CASSPFWGAQETQYF.

This clonotype is labeled as medium-sized (0.01 to 0.1%). The J gene is TRBJ2-3, the V gene TRBV25-1; possible D gene TRBD1, 6 bases. CDR3 size: 14 residues. The germline gives CDR1 MGHDK, CDR2 SYGVNS. Trimming took off 7 bases at V and 1 base at J, with 12 bases between the two ends. As DNA, the CDR3 is TGTGCCAGCACATCAGGGGCTGGCACAGATACGCAGTATTTT. Translation: CASTSGAGTDTQYF.

This clonotype occurred a few times. The chain couples TRBV5-1 to TRBJ1-4; TRBD1 aligns across 7 bases. Germline CDR1 is SGHRS and CDR2 is YFSETQ. This CDR3 is 12 amino acids long. V lost 5 bases, J lost 8 bases, and 3 bases stayed unmatched. The CDR3 sequence is CASRSGQEKLFF. As DNA, the CDR3 is TGCGCCAGCAGATCGGGACAGGAAAAACTGTTTTTT.

This clonotype showed up just a few times. The V gene is TRBV10-1, the J gene TRBJ2-2; TRBD2 matches at 7 bases. This CDR3 has 15 amino acids. Germline V gives CDR1 WNHNN, CDR2 SYGVQD (reference sequence). With V trimmed by 2 bases and J by 5 bases, 5 bases remained unmatched. In DNA, the CDR3 is TGCGCCAGCAGTGAGGTCCGGGAGGCTACCGGGGAGCTGTTTTTT. Amino acids: CASSEVREATGELFF.

This clonotype was counted ten times or more. V usage is TRBV7-3 and J usage is TRBJ2-1, with D perhaps matching TRBD2 (6 bases). The CDR3 has 16 amino acids. The ends were cut back, 4 bases at V and 0 bases at J, with 13 bases in the middle. Germline values: CDR1 SGHTA, CDR2 FQGTGA. CDR3 protein: CASSYTAGSSYNEQFF. The CDR3 DNA sequence: TGTGCCAGCAGCTATACGGCGGGAAGCTCCTACAATGAGCAGTTCTTC.

This clonotype was counted a few times. The chain uses TRBV7-2 and TRBJ1-3; tentative D call: TRBD1 (6 bases). Germline V CDR1 and CDR2: SGHTA, FQGNSA. Deletions cut 2 bases from V and 4 bases from J, with 12 bases between. This CDR3 is 15 amino acids long. The CDR3 sequence is CASSLQGNRGNTIYF. CDR3 DNA sequence: TGTGCCAGCAGCTTACAGGGGAATCGCGGAAACACCATATATTTT.

This clonotype came up a few times. This chain links TRBV7-9 with TRBJ2-7; 8 bases fit TRBD2. The junction had 9 bases not matched to a gene; V was cut back by 8 bases and J by 6 bases. Germline loops: CDR1 SEHNR, CDR2 FQNEAQ (reference sequence). There are 13 residues in the CDR3. CDR3 protein: CASAPAGVGEQYF. For the CDR3, the DNA is TGTGCCAGCGCCCCAGCGGGGGTCGGCGAGCAGTACTTC.

This clonotype was detected a few times. The CDR3 region has the DNA TGCAGCGTTGAATTTCAGGGCAAAAGGGCCGGGACGAATGAGCAGTTCTTC. This translates into CSVEFQGKRAGTNEQFF. This rearrangement joins TRBV29-1 to TRBJ2-1, with D perhaps given as TRBD1 or TRBD2 (5 bases each). The CDR3 is 17 residues long. V lost 2 bases and J 7 bases, leaving 24 bases between the germline ends. Germline assignment: CDR1 SQVTM and CDR2 ANQGSEA.

V gene TRBV7-2 combines with J gene TRBJ1-3, with D possibly TRBD1 on 5 matching bases. The CDR3 loop spans 15 amino acids. V gave up 5 bases and J gave up 0 bases, with 11 bases separating them. Looked up from germline, CDR1 is SGHTA and CDR2 is FQGNSA. CDR3 sequence (DNA): TGTGCCAGCAGCAAAGACAGATACTCTGGAAACACCATATATTTT. Translating gives CASSKDRYSGNTIYF.

The chain combines TRBV7-2 with TRBJ2-7, with D possibly being TRBD2 (7 bases). Germline V CDR1 and CDR2: SGHTA, FQGNSA. V was trimmed by 2 bases and J by 7 bases, leaving 15 bases between them. The CDR3 consists of 14 residues. The CDR3 is CASSLRQGGGEQYF. The CDR3 nucleotides read TGTGCCAGCAGCTTACGGCAGGGAGGGGGTGAGCAGTACTTC.

The chain couples TRBV24-1 to TRBJ2-1; no clear D. CDR1 and CDR2 from the germline V gene are KGHDR and SFDVKD. CDR3 length equals 12 residues. V lost 1 base and J 7 bases, leaving 4 bases between the germline ends. The CDR3 DNA follows: TGTGCCACCAGTGATTTTGCGAATGAGCAGTTCTTC. Residues: CATSDFANEQFF.

This clonotype was seen a few times. The V and J genes are TRBV4-1 and TRBJ1-5; D is undetermined. The germline gives CDR1 MGHRA, CDR2 YSYEKL. V was clipped by 0 bases and J by 0 bases, with 9 bases between them. This CDR3 comprises 16 residues. In DNA, the CDR3 is TGCGCCAGCAGCCAAGATCATGTTTATAGCAATCAGCCCCAGCATTTT. Its protein is CASSQDHVYSNQPQHF.